This T cell receptor (beta chain) is from a study of CD8 T cells in Susac syndrome. Study-wide results and caveats: By the study's own acknowledgment, its TCR sequencing and HLA analysis included relatively few individuals. The Susac syndrome CD4+ T cell repertoires displayed no clonal expansion.

RNA, at roughly 0.45 to 1 ug, was reverse transcribed with random hexamers. Amplification of TCR beta CDR3 spanned 54 Vbeta and 13 Jbeta via immunoSEQ multiplex PCR. TCRdb processed the immunoSEQ multiplex PCR reads anew with MiXCR; each CDR3 protein has one entry. Altogether roughly 150,000 distinct CDR3 sequences are present, approximately 95% being singletons, with the ten largest covering approximately 0.15%. CD8+ and CD4+ T cells taken from blood had their TCR beta sequenced. About this clonotype itself: Its antigen remains unidentified.

Germline V CDR1 and CDR2: MGHDK, SYGVNS. CDR3 length: 13 amino acids. V shed 1 base and J shed 6 bases, with 9 bases lying between them. The receptor comes from a human donor with Susac syndrome. The sequenced sample was CD4+ T cells from PBMCs. The chain couples TRBV25-1 to TRBJ1-2; TRBD1 is a possible D gene (6 bases). The CDR3 region has the DNA TGTGCCAGCAGTGAATTACGGGACAATGGCTACACCTTC. It translates to CASSELRDNGYTF.